The 24 T cell receptor beta chains in this list originate from one sample, sequenced in a study of post-analysis software for immune sequencing data. Findings of the study overall: Elevated frequency relative to controls characterized roughly five TRBV segments in patients, TRBV5-6, TRBV5-1 and TRBV20-1 among them.

The TCR beta cDNA libraries contained unique molecular identifiers. TCRdb itself ran the PCR reads through MiXCR, one entry per CDR3 protein. The data contain a few hundred thousand distinct CDR3 sequences, more than 30% of them singletons. These receptors lack a known antigen. The specimen was blood. Source of these receptors: a girl aged 2-9 years with multiple sclerosis.

The chain links TRBV20-1 to TRBJ2-7; D not certain. V lost 4 bases and J 0 bases, leaving 16 bases between the germline ends. Per the germline V gene, CDR1 is DFQATT and CDR2 is SNEGSKA (reference sequence). The CDR3 covers 15 residues. The CDR3 loop is CSATARPGPSYEQYF. The CDR3 DNA sequence: TGCAGTGCTACCGCCCGTCCAGGTCCCTCCTACGAGCAGTACTTC.

V and J are TRBV18 and TRBJ2-7; D may be TRBD1 or TRBD2 (6 bases each). CDR1 and CDR2 (germline): KGHSH, LQKENI. Trimming stripped 6 bases from V and 3 bases from J, with 24 bases between. This CDR3 has 17 residues. As DNA, the CDR3 is TGTGCCAGCTCCGCCTACGATCTAGGGGGGACCTTCTACGAGCAGTACTTC. It specifies CASSAYDLGGTFYEQYF. Full variable domain (outside the CDR3, taken from reference TRBV18 and TRBJ2-7): NAGVMQNPRHLVRRRGQEARLRCSPMKGHSHVYWYRQLPEEGLKFMVYLQKENIIDESGMPKERFSAEFPKEGPSILRIQQVVRGDSAAYFCASSAYDLGGTFYEQYFGPGTRLTVT.

The chain recombines TRBV18 with TRBJ2-7, with D possibly TRBD1 on 6 matching bases. Germline V CDR1 and CDR2: KGHSH, LQKENI. V lost 6 bases and J lost 5, with 29 bases in between. The CDR3 has 18 amino acids. CDR3 in DNA: TGTGCCAGCTCCACCAGAGGGGTTGGGGGCCCCCCCAGCGACGAGCAGTACTTC. It is translated as CASSTRGVGGPPSDEQYF.

The chain recombines TRBV7-9 with TRBJ2-4; D is possibly TRBD1 or TRBD2 (6 bases each). Matching the DNA end better, TRBJ2-7 makes the J call doubtful. This CDR3 region has 14 residues. The V gene's germline CDR1 is SEHNR and CDR2 FQNEAQ (reference sequence). CDR3 sequence: CASSLHGGPLEQYF. For the CDR3, the DNA is TGTGCCAGCAGCTTACACGGGGGCCCCCTCGAGCAGTACTTC.

This clonotype was recorded a few times. V usage is TRBV28 and J usage is TRBJ2-7; tentatively, D is TRBD1 (6 bases). V dropped 6 bases and J dropped 7 bases, with 25 bases sitting between them. CDR1 MDHEN and CDR2 SYDVKM come from the germline V gene. The CDR3 is 16 residues long. The DNA of the CDR3 is TGTGCCAGCAGAGAGGGGCCGGGACACGGGTCGTCTGAGCAGTACTTC. Protein product: CASREGPGHGSSEQYF.

The chain carries TRBV18 and TRBJ2-3; tentatively, D is TRBD1 (6 bases). CDR3 length equals 14 residues. The germline V gene encodes CDR1 KGHSH and CDR2 LQKENI. V was cut by 3 bases and J by 5 bases, with 12 bases left in between. In DNA form, the CDR3 reads TGTGCCAGCTCACCGGGGGCAGGAAGAGATACGCAGTATTTT. The encoded protein is CASSPGAGRDTQYF. The whole variable domain, filled in from reference TRBV18 and TRBJ2-3, reads NAGVMQNPRHLVRRRGQEARLRCSPMKGHSHVYWYRQLPEEGLKFMVYLQKENIIDESGMPKERFSAEFPKEGPSILRIQQVVRGDSAAYFCASSPGAGRDTQYFGPGTRLTVL.

This clonotype was recorded many times. The chain employs TRBV7-2 and TRBJ2-5; no reliable D call. V dropped 8 bases and J dropped 0 bases, with 13 bases sitting between them. The CDR3 has 14 amino acids. Germline lookup yields CDR1 SGHTA and CDR2 FQGNSA. In DNA, the CDR3 is TGTGCCAGCCGTTCTCGGCAGCACCAAGAGACCCAGTACTTC. This translates into CASRSRQHQETQYF.

The CDR3 DNA follows: TGTGCCACCAGTGACCAACTAGCGGGGGGTGAGCAGTTCTTC. Amino acid sequence: CATSDQLAGGEQFF. The rearrangement uses TRBV24-1 and TRBJ2-1; 12 bases fit TRBD2. The junction had 3 bases not matched to a gene; V was cut back by 4 bases and J by 9 bases. CDR3 length equals 14 residues. Germline V gene lookup returns CDR1 KGHDR and CDR2 SFDVKD.

The gene calls are TRBV5-1 and TRBJ2-2, with a weak D call TRBD2 (5 bases). This CDR3 is 16 amino acids long. V lost 0 bases, J lost 1 base, and 10 bases lay in between. Germline V gene lookup returns CDR1 SGHRS and CDR2 YFSETQ. The CDR3 here is CASSLAAAENTGELFF. As DNA, the CDR3 is TGCGCCAGCAGCTTGGCAGCGGCCGAGAACACCGGGGAGCTGTTTTTT.

The chain combines TRBV5-1 with TRBJ2-7; unclear D gene. Germline V gene lookup returns CDR1 SGHRS and CDR2 YFSETQ. Trimming stripped 2 bases from V and 0 bases from J, with 9 bases between. There are 14 residues in the CDR3. The CDR3 here is CASSFQQPSYEQYF. CDR3 bases: TGCGCCAGCAGCTTCCAACAACCCTCCTACGAGCAGTACTTC.

The V gene is TRBV4-2, the J gene TRBJ2-7; D may be TRBD1 (6 bases). V was pared by 0 bases and J by 2 bases, with 14 bases between. Germline assignment: CDR1 LGHNA and CDR2 YNFKEQ. CDR3 length equals 16 residues. The CDR3 DNA sequence: TGTGCCAGCAGCCAAGATCTAAGGACAGTTACCTACGAGCAGTACTTC. Amino acid sequence: CASSQDLRTVTYEQYF.

This clonotype was picked up a small number of times. The CDR3 DNA reads as TGTGCCAGCAGCGTATCCGGGTGGAGCTCCTACAATGAGCAGTTCTTC. This encodes CASSVSGWSSYNEQFF. This sequence joins TRBV9 and TRBJ2-1; D unresolved. The CDR3 totals 16 residues. Germline CDR1 SGDLS, CDR2 YYNGEE. Trimming cost V 1 base and J 0 bases, with 11 bases left between them.

The chain carries TRBV6-2 or TRBV6-3 and TRBJ2-5; D not resolved. Germline V lookup: CDR1 MNHEY, CDR2 SVGEGT. This CDR3 spans 14 amino acids. Trimming took 3 bases from V and 4 from J, leaving 12 bases between them. The CDR3 DNA reads TGTGCCAGCAGTTATGGGGTACTGGTAGAGACCCAGTACTTC. Protein sequence: CASSYGVLVETQYF.

This clonotype turned up a few times. The chain is built from TRBV6-2 or TRBV6-3 and TRBJ2-7; 12 bases are a match to TRBD2. V was pared by 8 bases and J by 4 bases, with 12 bases of the junction left unmatched. Germline V lookup: CDR1 MNHEY, CDR2 SVGEGT. CDR3 size: 16 residues. The CDR3 nucleotides read TGTGCCAGCCGAGACCCTGGACTAGCGGGATCTTACGAGCAGTACTTC. Translated: CASRDPGLAGSYEQYF.

The chain couples TRBV7-2 to TRBJ2-5; D unresolved. The J call may be wrong; the DNA end is better matched by TRBJ2-7. This CDR3 comprises 13 residues. CDR1 and CDR2 (germline): SGHTA, FQGNSA. This CDR3 is CASSFPPSSEQYF. The CDR3 nucleotides read TGTGCCAGCAGCTTCCCCCCCAGTTCCGAGCAGTACTTC.

This clonotype turned up a few times. This chain links TRBV7-6 with TRBJ2-3; D is undetermined. The length of the CDR3 is 15 residues. V was trimmed by 0 bases and J by 3 bases, leaving 10 bases between them. The V gene's germline CDR1 is SGHVS and CDR2 FNYEAQ. The CDR3 protein is CASSLAGVETDTQYF. Here the CDR3 DNA reads TGTGCCAGCAGCTTAGCTGGCGTGGAAACAGATACGCAGTATTTT.

This clonotype appeared a few times. The chain uses TRBV20-1 and TRBJ2-3; TRBD1 matches at 7 bases. V lost 4 bases, J lost 2 bases, and 6 bases stayed unmatched. Germline V gives CDR1 DFQATT, CDR2 SNEGSKA (reference sequence). The CDR3 length is 14 residues. CDR3 DNA sequence: TGCAGTGCTATGAAAGGACAGGCCACAGATACGCAGTATTTT. Translating gives CSAMKGQATDTQYF.

The table lists this clonotype with a few counts. This sequence joins TRBV20-1 and TRBJ2-7, with unresolved D. CDR3 size: 11 residues. V lost 3 bases and J lost 3, with 6 bases in between. The germline gives CDR1 DFQATT, CDR2 SNEGSKA (reference sequence). CDR3 nucleotides: TGCAGTGCTAGCTACTACTACGAGCAGTACTTC. This codes for CSASYYYEQYF.

This clonotype occurred a few times. The rearrangement joins TRBV5-1 to TRBJ2-3; D is perhaps TRBD1 (6 bases). The CDR3 extends over 14 amino acids. Looked up from germline, CDR1 is SGHRS and CDR2 is YFSETQ. The ends were cut back, 0 bases at V and 5 bases at J, with 10 bases in the middle. CDR3 amino acids: CASSLAGAGDTQYF. The CDR3 bases are TGCGCCAGCAGCTTGGCAGGGGCTGGAGATACGCAGTATTTT.

This clonotype was detected a few times. The V and J genes are TRBV7-9 and TRBJ2-4; D unresolved. CDR3 length: 13 residues. Germline CDR1 SEHNR, CDR2 FQNEAQ (reference sequence). V was cut by 5 bases and J by 0 bases, with 5 bases left in between. DNA for the CDR3: TGTGCCAGCAGCCTTCCAGCCAAAAACATTCAGTACTTC. Encoded protein: CASSLPAKNIQYF.

This clonotype came up a few times. The chain carries TRBV28 and TRBJ2-7, with TRBD1 as a possible D gene (5 bases). This CDR3 is built from 14 residues. Trimming took 1 base from V and 1 from J, leaving 8 bases between them. Germline V gene data show CDR1 as MDHEN and CDR2 as SYDVKM. Here the CDR3 reads CASSLFDSSYEQYF. The CDR3 coding sequence is TGTGCCAGCAGTTTATTCGACAGTTCCTACGAGCAGTACTTC. The variable domain in full, with the rest retrieved from reference TRBV28 and TRBJ2-7, is DVKVTQSSRYLVKRTGEKVFLECVQDMDHENMFWYRQDPGLGLRLIYFSYDVKMKEKGDIPEGYSVSREKKERFSLILESASTNQTSMYLCASSLFDSSYEQYFGPGTRLTVT.

This sequence joins TRBV5-1 and TRBJ1-1; D is perhaps TRBD1 (5 bases). This CDR3 contains 14 residues. V lost 4 bases to trimming and J lost 4 bases, with 14 bases between them. Germline assignment: CDR1 SGHRS and CDR2 YFSETQ. CDR3 amino acids: CASSPPGRGTEAFF. In DNA form, the CDR3 reads TGCGCCAGCAGCCCTCCCGGGAGGGGCACTGAAGCTTTCTTT. Variable domain in full (rest from reference TRBV5-1 and TRBJ1-1): KAGVTQTPRYLIKTRGQQVTLSCSPISGHRSVSWYQQTPGQGLQFLFEYFSETQRNKGNFPGRFSGRQFSNSRSEMNVSTLELGDSALYLCASSPPGRGTEAFFGQGTRLTVV.

The V call is TRBV5-5, the J call TRBJ2-5; 7 bases match TRBD1. The J call is uncertain, as TRBJ2-7 better fits the DNA end. CDR1 and CDR2 (germline): SGHKS, YYEKEE (reference sequence). The CDR3 extends over 13 amino acids. CDR3 DNA: TGTGCCAGCAGCGGAGGACAGGCCTACGAGCAGTACTTC. Its translation: CASSGGQAYEQYF.

This clonotype was seen a few times. The chain carries TRBV7-2 and TRBJ1-2; D ambiguous. V lost 4 bases and J lost 3, with 9 bases in between. Germline-derived CDR1 and CDR2 are SGHTA and FQGNSA. The CDR3 runs to 13 residues. The CDR3 DNA reads as TGTGCCAGCAGCTCGGGTCAGGACTATGGCTACACCTTC. As protein: CASSSGQDYGYTF. The full variable domain, rest sourced from reference TRBV7-2 and TRBJ1-2, is GAGVSQSPSNKVTEKGKDVELRCDPISGHTALYWYRQSLGQGLEFLIYFQGNSAPDKSGLPSDRFSAERTGGSVSTLTIQRTQQEDSAVYLCASSSGQDYGYTFGSGTRLTVV.